The 23 T cell receptor beta chains below come from one sample, sequenced in a study of shared clonotypes between healthy human individuals. Sequenced by immunoSEQ multiplex PCR; TCRdb stores in-frame clones only, minus some. The table lists over 2 million clones, approximately 95% of them singletons. Only CD45RO-negative cells positively selected for CCR7 counted as naive CD8 cells, so terminally differentiated effector memory CD45RA+ cells were excluded. The sequencing input was naive CD8+ T cells sorted from blood. The receptor source for this set is a man aged 18 to 35 in good health.

The gene calls are TRBV19 and TRBJ2-7; 7 nucleotides agree with TRBD1. Germline values: CDR1 LNHDA, CDR2 SQIVND (reference sequence). This CDR3 has 15 residues. V was pared by 5 bases and J by 6 bases, with 13 bases of the junction left unmatched. CDR3 DNA: TGTGCCAGTAGTGTCGAGGGGGCCACCTTCTCCGAGCAGTACTTC. This encodes CASSVEGATFSEQYF.

This rearrangement joins TRBV30 to TRBJ2-7; the D is unclear. Germline V gene lookup returns CDR1 GTSNPN and CDR2 SVGIG (reference sequence). CDR3 length: 12 amino acids. The V gene lost 3 bases and the J gene lost 0 bases, with 6 bases spanning the gap. The CDR3 DNA reads TGTGCCTGGAGCGACCTCTCCTACGAGCAGTACTTC. Translation gives CAWSDLSYEQYF.

The chain employs TRBV27 and TRBJ1-5, with 9 bases aligning to TRBD1. Germline V gives CDR1 MNHEY, CDR2 SMNVEV (reference sequence). V lost 5 bases, J lost 1 base, and 9 bases stayed unmatched. This CDR3 is built from 17 residues. The CDR3 DNA is TGTGCCAGCAGTCCCGGGACAGGGCTATACAGCAATCAGCCCCAGCATTTT. Its protein is CASSPGTGLYSNQPQHF.

This clone was detected once. The chain couples TRBV10-1 to TRBJ2-1; 8 nucleotides match TRBD2. V gave up 2 bases and J gave up 3 bases; unmatched junction bases: 6. The CDR3 covers 16 residues. Germline lookup yields CDR1 WNHNN and CDR2 SYGVQD (reference sequence). Written as DNA, the CDR3 is TGCGCCAGCAGTGAGCTGAAAGCGGGGGACTACAATGAGCAGTTCTTC. Amino acid sequence: CASSELKAGDYNEQFF.

The gene calls are TRBV20-1 and TRBJ2-7, with D hard to call. CDR1 and CDR2 from the germline V gene are DFQATT and SNEGSKA (reference sequence). This CDR3 comprises 11 residues. V lost 7 bases and J lost 7, with 14 bases in between. The CDR3 DNA follows: TGCAGTGTTCAGAGTCAGCAAGAGCAGTACTTC. It specifies CSVQSQQEQYF.

This clone turned up a few times. V is TRBV2 and J is TRBJ1-5, with 11 bases identical to TRBD1. The CDR3 runs to 14 residues. J gave up 7 bases and V 8 bases, and 7 bases lay outside the gene matches. CDR1 is SNHLY and CDR2 is FYNNEI in the germline V gene. CDR3 in amino acids: CASWTGGAGQPQHF. The CDR3 coding sequence is TGTGCCAGCTGGACAGGGGGCGCGGGACAGCCCCAGCATTTT. The full variable domain, with the rest looked up from reference TRBV2 and TRBJ1-5, is EPEVTQTPSHQVTQMGQEVILRCVPISNHLYFYWYRQILGQKVEFLVSFYNNEISEKSEIFDDQFSVERPDGSNFTLKIRSTKLEDSAMYFCASWTGGAGQPQHFGDGTRLSIL.

The chain uses TRBV6-6 and TRBJ1-3; weak D call: TRBD1 (6 bases). Germline loops: CDR1 MNHNY, CDR2 SVGAGI (reference sequence). Trimming shortened V by 10 bases and J by 4 bases, and 14 bases separated the two germline ends. The CDR3 contains 13 residues. CDR3 in DNA: TGTGCCACCTTGGGGGCGCTCGGAAACACCATATATTTT. Its translation is CATLGALGNTIYF.

The chain is built from TRBV7-8 and TRBJ2-1; 8 positions agree with TRBD1. Germline values: CDR1 SGHVS, CDR2 FQNEAQ. Trimming removed 2 bases from V and 14 bases from J; junction bases left unmatched: 11. The CDR3 extends over 14 amino acids. CDR3 region: CASSLLDRDFSEFF. The CDR3 region has the DNA TGTGCCAGCAGCTTATTGGACAGGGATTTTAGTGAGTTCTTC.

The chain has TRBV28 and TRBJ1-6; no definite D call. CDR3 length: 14 residues. V was shortened by 2 bases and J by 4 bases, with 6 bases between the two germline ends. Germline lookup yields CDR1 MDHEN and CDR2 SYDVKM. CDR3 region: CASSLMTYNSPLHF. In DNA, the CDR3 is TGTGCCAGCAGTTTAATGACATATAATTCACCCCTCCACTTT.

The chain is built from TRBV16 and TRBJ1-1, with D unresolved. The CDR3 covers 13 residues. V was trimmed by 4 bases and J by 4 bases, leaving 10 bases between them. From germline, CDR1 is KGHSY and CDR2 FQNENV. This CDR3 reads CASSRYMATEAFF. In nucleotides, the CDR3 is TGTGCCAGCAGCCGCTATATGGCCACTGAAGCTTTCTTT.

V usage is TRBV4-3 and J usage is TRBJ2-7; D assignment may be TRBD1 or TRBD2 (5 bases each). Germline V gives CDR1 LGHNA, CDR2 YSLEER. V was trimmed by 2 bases and J by 6 bases, leaving 14 bases between them. This CDR3 comprises 14 residues. CDR3 region: CASSQTDGDPEQYF. The DNA of the CDR3 is TGCGCCAGCAGCCAAACAGACGGGGACCCCGAGCAGTACTTC.

The V gene is TRBV11-3, the J gene TRBJ2-1, with TRBD2 matching 10 bases. This CDR3 has 13 residues. CDR1 is SGHNT, CDR2 YENEEA, per germline. J was trimmed by 9 bases and V by 3 bases; bases with no gene match: 2. CDR3 nucleotides: TGTGCCAGCAGCTTTAGCGGGGGGAGTGAGCAGTTCTTC. Translated: CASSFSGGSEQFF.

This clone has only one observation. The chain couples TRBV7-2 to TRBJ2-3; D possibly matches TRBD1 or TRBD2 (5 bases each). CDR1 SGHTA and CDR2 FQGNSA come from the germline V gene. V was clipped by 9 bases and J by 6 bases, with 25 bases between them. This CDR3 spans 16 amino acids. The CDR3 nucleotides read TGTGCCAGTCCAAACCCCGGGACCACAATAGGGGATACGCAGTATTTT. This gives the protein CASPNPGTTIGDTQYF.

For the CDR3, the DNA is TGCGCCAGCAGCCTCTACGAGGGGGGGAGCAATCAGCCCCAGCATTTT. This gives the protein CASSLYEGGSNQPQHF. This chain links TRBV4-1 with TRBJ1-5; a weak D match, TRBD1 (6 bases). This CDR3 has 16 residues. The germline gives CDR1 MGHRA, CDR2 YSYEKL. Trimming cost V 4 bases and J 1 base, with 14 bases left between them.

The count of this clone is one. The J gene is TRBJ1-1, the V gene TRBV20-1; D is unresolved. Germline assignment: CDR1 DFQATT and CDR2 SNEGSKA (reference sequence). V lost 4 bases to trimming and J lost 3 bases, with 6 bases between them. The CDR3 covers 11 residues. CDR3 in amino acids: CSANRYTEAFF. The CDR3 bases are TGCAGTGCTAATCGGTACACTGAAGCTTTCTTT.

V is TRBV28 and J is TRBJ2-1; TRBD1 agrees at 7 bases. Germline V gene data show CDR1 as MDHEN and CDR2 as SYDVKM. The V segment lost 5 bases and the J segment 2 bases; nucleotides outside the gene matches: 3. The CDR3 contains 14 residues. CDR3 nucleotide sequence: TGTGCCAGCAGTGAGACAGGGACCTACAATGAGCAGTTCTTC. Its protein product is CASSETGTYNEQFF.

This chain connects TRBV5-8 to TRBJ2-7, with unresolved D. CDR1 SGHTS and CDR2 YDEGEE come from the germline V gene. Deletions cut 1 base from V and 0 bases from J, with 5 bases between. This CDR3 comprises 13 residues. The CDR3 sequence is CASSLRSSYEQYF. DNA for the CDR3: TGTGCCAGCAGCTTGCGGAGCTCCTACGAGCAGTACTTC.

The gene calls are TRBV4-1 and TRBJ2-2; 10 positions match TRBD2. This CDR3 comprises 18 residues. The germline CDR1 and CDR2 sequences are MGHRA and YSYEKL. V shed 2 bases and J 2 bases; nucleotides not matched to a gene: 8. In DNA form, the CDR3 reads TGCGCCAGCAGCCAAACGTTACTAGCGGGACCCAACACCGGGGAGCTGTTTTTT. This sequence encodes CASSQTLLAGPNTGELFF.

The chain is built from TRBV5-1 and TRBJ2-1; D uncertain. CDR1 and CDR2 (germline): SGHRS, YFSETQ. V shed 4 bases and J shed 8 bases, with 7 bases lying between them. The CDR3 length is 11 residues. This chain's CDR3 is CASSSLHEQFF. The DNA of the CDR3 is TGCGCCAGCAGCAGCCTCCATGAGCAGTTCTTC.

This chain connects TRBV4-1 to TRBJ2-2, with 12 bases identical to TRBD2. Germline V CDR1 and CDR2: MGHRA, YSYEKL. CDR3 length: 16 amino acids. V gave up 4 bases and J gave up 5 bases; unmatched junction bases: 5. The DNA of the CDR3 is TGCGCCAGCAGCCTAAGACTAGCGGGAGATACCGGGGAGCTGTTTTTT. Translation gives CASSLRLAGDTGELFF.

The gene calls are TRBV7-8 and TRBJ1-2; unclear D gene. Germline-derived CDR1 and CDR2 are SGHVS and FQNEAQ. This CDR3 has 17 residues. Deletions cut 1 base from V and 7 bases from J, with 22 bases between. CDR3 residues: CASSLVFIGPLYTGYTF. In DNA, the CDR3 is TGTGCCAGCAGCTTAGTGTTCATAGGGCCTTTATATACTGGCTACACCTTC.

With regard to this clone: The sample has other DNA sequences that encode this CDR3 too. V is TRBV29-1 and J is TRBJ1-2; the D gene is possibly TRBD1 (6 bases). Germline V gene data show CDR1 as SQVTM and CDR2 as ANQGSEA. The length of the CDR3 is 12 residues. V shed 1 base and J shed 5 bases, with 8 bases lying between them. The CDR3 DNA sequence: TGCAGCGTTGAAGCCCAGGGGTATGGCTACACCTTC. Amino acid sequence: CSVEAQGYGYTF.

V gene TRBV5-1 combines with J gene TRBJ2-2; 7 bases are shared with TRBD1. The CDR3 loop spans 19 amino acids. Germline lookup yields CDR1 SGHRS and CDR2 YFSETQ. V was pared by 0 bases and J by 2 bases, with 13 bases of the junction left unmatched. The CDR3 loop reads CASSLGTTWAGGNTGELFF. As DNA, the CDR3 is TGCGCCAGCAGCTTGGGCACCACATGGGCAGGGGGTAACACCGGGGAGCTGTTTTTT.